This TCR beta chain stems from a study of T cell repertoires in aging, cancer and after chemotherapy (dated by TCRdb to between 2017 and 2020). Background for the entire study: Donors were distributed across six age groups ranging from 30 or younger to 70 or older, with at least three individuals included per group. To examine immunoaging and T cell reconstitution after chemotherapy, the study profiled TCR beta repertoires in peripheral blood from healthy donors and cancer patients. The full dataset contained 9.1 million or so TCR reads. The cohort comprised 200 to 250 cancer patients, roughly 94 with hematological and some 120 with solid cancers, plus 95 healthy donors as a reference group. In the hematological group, paired pre- and post-chemotherapy samples were obtained from chronic lymphocytic leukemia patients treated with fludarabine- or bendamustine-based regimens. The paper as a whole reports these results and caveats: Compared with age-matched healthy donors, untreated patients with either hematological or solid cancers had significantly lower TCR diversity in the blood along with higher clonality. Hematological cancer patients had lymphoid organ infiltration, which may itself impair thymic emigration or peripheral T cell expansion. An increase in median generation probability over the chemotherapy interval was observed in both cancer cohorts, suggesting that the repertoire was reconstituted through rebound thymic output. In healthy donors, the decline in TCR diversity with age was mainly due to loss of richness, whereas in cancer patients loss of evenness also played a role. It was noted by the authors that conclusions about immunological memory after chemotherapy cannot be drawn from the repertoire data.

With respect to this clonotype: Its antigen has not been determined. Base qualities are missing; no much larger clone stands one base away.

Rearranged TRB sequences spanning V, D and J segments were amplified by multiplex touch-down PCR using a mixed TRB-A/B primer pool. Illumina adapters and sample indices were attached to the amplicons through two consecutive PCR reactions run with Phusion HS II polymerase. Amplicons were gel-purified with the NucleoSpin Gel and PCR Clean-up kit, then checked with Qubit and an Agilent 2100 Bioanalyzer. Sequencing of libraries was carried out on an Illumina MiSeq in 600-cycle, single-indexed, paired-end runs. In the source study's methods: Processing of the TRB sequences was carried out with MiXCR versions 2.12 and 3.0.5. Each unique CDR3 nucleotide sequence was treated as one clone, and only productive sequences with two or more reads were kept. Repertoire metrics included Shannon diversity, evenness, clonality (one minus evenness), and alpha-parameterized diversity profiles from alpha 0 to 5. The IGoR algorithm was used to compute generation probabilities of clones in paired pre- and post-chemotherapy samples. Clones were called with MiXCR by TCRdb after fastp trimmed the public reads at Q25, and only in-frame beta chains were retained. All rows with the same CDR3 protein become a single entry with the most common DNA and genes. In this record, the V and J calls reflect TCRdb's handling and not the investigators' own analysis. The sample data list under 1,500 distinct CDR3 sequences, and around 50% of these were observed just once. Around 40% of the sample belongs to the ten largest clones.

Instead of sorted cells or RNA, genomic DNA extracted from peripheral blood served as the source for amplifying TCR beta rearrangements. According to the germline V gene, CDR1 reads LGHNT and CDR2 reads FRNRAP. Reading from cysteine to phenylalanine, the CDR3 counts 11 amino acids. Only the CDR3 region is kept as DNA, spanning 33 bases read in frame from base 1. V was cut back by 7 bases and J by 0 bases, leaving a gap of 4 bases between them. Rearrangement joined TRBV12-5 to TRBJ2-7; the D gene is unclear. Sequencing input: blood. This sequence originates from a human donor with a blood cancer. The DNA sequence is as follows: TGTGCTAGTGAGGGCTCCTACGAGCAGTACTTC. Translated, it reads CASEGSYEQYF.